The subject of this entry is one T cell receptor (beta chain). The source of the sample is a study of CD8 T cells in Susac syndrome. RNA was extracted with the RNeasy kit, and a quantity of about 0.45 to 1 ug was reverse transcribed using random hexamers. One entry per CDR3 protein, called by TCRdb with MiXCR from the immunoSEQ multiplex PCR reads. The table has roughly 220,000 distinct CDR3 sequences, 94% seen once; the top ten hold roughly 0.14%. With 0 bases clipped from V and 5 bases from J, the junction kept 12 bases outside the gene matches. This CDR3 has 18 residues. The germline V gene has CDR1 DFQATT and CDR2 SNEGSKA (reference sequence).

This sequence was found in a human donor with Susac syndrome. The J gene is TRBJ2-1, the V gene TRBV20-1; 11 bases line up with TRBD2. What was sequenced was CD4+ T cells from PBMCs. CDR3 DNA sequence: TGCAGTGCTAGAGATGGAAAGCCCCAACTAGCGGGGGACAATGAGCAGTTCTTC. Its translation: CSARDGKPQLAGDNEQFF.